This T cell receptor (beta chain) is from a study of spatial heterogeneity in lung cancer. The study, taken as a whole, reports: There were more appearances of ubiquitous expanded tumor TCRs in blood at resection than at follow-up.

Every molecule of TCR cDNA had its own unique molecular identifier. MiXCR, run by TCRdb on the 5' RACE reads, gives a single entry per CDR3 protein. The sample includes 40,000 to 45,000 distinct CDR3 sequences, around 6.5% seen only once; the top ten take around 43%. The time point is: sample taken at primary tumor resection. Unsorted samples of tumor, nontumor lung or frozen PBMC had their whole RNA sequenced. 72 TRACERx patients with early, untreated non-small cell lung cancer donated samples. Concerning this clonotype: The target antigen is unknown.

The specimen comprised PBMCs, sampled at surgery. This clonotype was obtained from a female donor with early-stage non-small cell lung cancer.

This CDR3 reads CASSLAVGLAEETQYF. DNA of the CDR3: TGCGCCAGCAGCTTGGCGGTTGGGCTAGCGGAAGAGACCCAGTACTTC. The gene calls are TRBV5-1 and TRBJ2-5; 7 nucleotides line up with TRBD2. The CDR3 runs 16 residues. Trimming at V came to 0 bases and at J to 3 bases, leaving 8 bases not matched to a gene. The germline V gene encodes CDR1 SGHRS and CDR2 YFSETQ.